Sequencing of this T cell receptor beta chain was carried out in a study of blood T cell repertoires in COVID-19. Study summary: The origin of the acute and convalescent COVID-19 samples was the United States, Italy and Spain. Sample material is recorded as cDNA or gDNA derived from T cells, B-cell-depleted T cells, or PBMCs.

Seattle cases were enrolled at active infection and followed longitudinally. Authors' analysis steps: Estimation of nucleated cell counts was performed using reference gene primer amplification. Sequencing was performed with immunoSEQ multiplex PCR; in TCRdb, only in-frame clones are kept and a portion is missing. The V and J calls and clone size come from that table; D and trimming were worked out from the DNA. Of approximately 190,000 clones in the sample, over 80% were seen once. V was clipped by 7 bases and J by 8 bases, with 14 bases between them. There are 13 residues in the CDR3. This clone was seen only a few times.

Sequenced sample: peripheral blood. The sequence came from a woman aged 60 to 75 with COVID-19, enrolled during active disease. This chain joins TRBV12-3 or TRBV12-4 and TRBJ1-4, with unresolved D. DNA for the CDR3: TGTGCCAGCACCCCCGAGGGTGGGGAAAAACTGTTTTTT. Translated, it gives CASTPEGGEKLFF.